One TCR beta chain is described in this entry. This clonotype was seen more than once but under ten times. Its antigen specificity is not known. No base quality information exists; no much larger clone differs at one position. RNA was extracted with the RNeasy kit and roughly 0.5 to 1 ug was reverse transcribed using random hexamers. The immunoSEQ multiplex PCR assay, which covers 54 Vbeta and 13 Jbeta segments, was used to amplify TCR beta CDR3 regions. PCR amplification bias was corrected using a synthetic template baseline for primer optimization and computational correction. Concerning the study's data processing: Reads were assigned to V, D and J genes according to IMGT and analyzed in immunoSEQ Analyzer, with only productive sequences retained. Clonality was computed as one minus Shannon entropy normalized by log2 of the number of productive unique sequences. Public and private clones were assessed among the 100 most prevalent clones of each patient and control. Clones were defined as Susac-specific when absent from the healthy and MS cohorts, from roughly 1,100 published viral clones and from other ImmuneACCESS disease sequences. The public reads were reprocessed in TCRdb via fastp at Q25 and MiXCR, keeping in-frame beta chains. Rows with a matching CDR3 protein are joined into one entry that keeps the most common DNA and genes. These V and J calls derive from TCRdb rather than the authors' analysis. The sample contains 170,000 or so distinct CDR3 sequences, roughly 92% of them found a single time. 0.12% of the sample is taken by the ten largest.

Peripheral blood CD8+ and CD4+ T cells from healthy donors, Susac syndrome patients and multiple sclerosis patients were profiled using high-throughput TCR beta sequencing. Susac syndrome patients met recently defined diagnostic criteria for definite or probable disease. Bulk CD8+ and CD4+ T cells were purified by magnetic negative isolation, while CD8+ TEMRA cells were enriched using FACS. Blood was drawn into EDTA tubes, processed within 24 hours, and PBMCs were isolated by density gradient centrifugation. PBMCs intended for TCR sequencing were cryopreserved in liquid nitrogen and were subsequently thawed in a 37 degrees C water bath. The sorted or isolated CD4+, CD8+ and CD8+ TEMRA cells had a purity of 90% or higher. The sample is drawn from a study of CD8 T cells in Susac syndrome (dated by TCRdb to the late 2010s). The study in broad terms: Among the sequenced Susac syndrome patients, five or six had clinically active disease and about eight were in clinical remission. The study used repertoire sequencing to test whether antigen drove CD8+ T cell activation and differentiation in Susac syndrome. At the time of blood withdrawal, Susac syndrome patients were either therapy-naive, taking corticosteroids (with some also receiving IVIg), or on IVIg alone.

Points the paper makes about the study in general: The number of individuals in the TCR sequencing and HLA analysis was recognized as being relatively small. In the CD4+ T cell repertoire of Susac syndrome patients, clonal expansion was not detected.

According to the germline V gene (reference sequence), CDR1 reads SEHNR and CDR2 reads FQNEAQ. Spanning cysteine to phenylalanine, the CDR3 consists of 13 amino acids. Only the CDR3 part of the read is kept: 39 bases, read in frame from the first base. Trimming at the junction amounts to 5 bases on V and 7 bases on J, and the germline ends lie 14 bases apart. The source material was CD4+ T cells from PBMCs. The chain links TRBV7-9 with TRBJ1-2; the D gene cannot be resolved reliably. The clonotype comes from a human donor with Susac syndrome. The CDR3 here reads CASSRERSGGYTF. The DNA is TGTGCCAGCAGCCGCGAGAGGTCAGGTGGCTACACCTTC.